This T cell receptor beta chain was profiled in a study of blood T cell repertoires in COVID-19. Cohort allocation depended upon clinical history that participants reported. Two negative PCRs, clearance, or symptom resolution were required of recovered Cohort 3 donors. The authors' processing: It was from reference gene primer amplification that nucleated cell counts were estimated. TCRdb's table, derived via immunoSEQ multiplex PCR, lists solely in-frame clones and lacks some. Clonal size and the V and J genes are those of that table, whereas D and trimming came from the DNA. The profile shows about 300,000 clones, about nine tenths of them singletons. Germline-derived CDR1 and CDR2 are SGHRS and YFSETQ. The CDR3 spans 14 residues. V shed 6 bases, J shed 2 bases, and the junction held 8 bases outside the gene matches.

The TCR sequence derives from a man aged 25-45 years who had recovered from COVID-19. The specimen was PBMCs or T cells enriched from blood (not recorded which). This sequence joins TRBV5-1 and TRBJ2-7; TRBD1 matches at 7 bases. The CDR3 DNA reads TGCGCCAGCACCCACGGGACAGCCACCTACGAGCAGTACTTC. Translating gives CASTHGTATYEQYF.